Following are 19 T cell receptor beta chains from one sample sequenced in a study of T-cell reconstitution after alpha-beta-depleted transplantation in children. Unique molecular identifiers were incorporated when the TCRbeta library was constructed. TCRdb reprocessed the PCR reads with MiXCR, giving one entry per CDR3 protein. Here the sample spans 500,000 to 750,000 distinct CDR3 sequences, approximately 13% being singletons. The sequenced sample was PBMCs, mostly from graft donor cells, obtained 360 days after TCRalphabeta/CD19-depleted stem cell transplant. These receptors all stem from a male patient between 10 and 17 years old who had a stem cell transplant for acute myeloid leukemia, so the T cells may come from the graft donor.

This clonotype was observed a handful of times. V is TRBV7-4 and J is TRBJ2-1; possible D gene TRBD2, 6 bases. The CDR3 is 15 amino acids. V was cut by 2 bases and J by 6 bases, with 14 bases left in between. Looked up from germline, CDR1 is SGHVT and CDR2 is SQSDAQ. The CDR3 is CASSLPSGLCNEQFF. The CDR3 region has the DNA TGTGCCAGCAGCTTACCGAGCGGGCTCTGCAATGAGCAGTTCTTC.

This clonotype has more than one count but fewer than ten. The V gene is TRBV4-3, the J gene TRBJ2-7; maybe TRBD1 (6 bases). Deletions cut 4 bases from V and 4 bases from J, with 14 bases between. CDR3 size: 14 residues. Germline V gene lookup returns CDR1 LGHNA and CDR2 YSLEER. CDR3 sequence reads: CASSRNRVLYEQYF. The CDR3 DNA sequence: TGCGCCAGCAGCCGGAACAGGGTCCTTTACGAGCAGTACTTC.

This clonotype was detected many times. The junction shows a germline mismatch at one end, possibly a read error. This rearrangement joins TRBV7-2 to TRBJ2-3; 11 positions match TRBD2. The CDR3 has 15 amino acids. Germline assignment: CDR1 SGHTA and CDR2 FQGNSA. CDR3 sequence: CASSIAGGSTDTQYF. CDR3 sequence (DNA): TGTGCCAGCAGCATAGCGGGGGGGAGCACAGATACGCAGTATTTT.

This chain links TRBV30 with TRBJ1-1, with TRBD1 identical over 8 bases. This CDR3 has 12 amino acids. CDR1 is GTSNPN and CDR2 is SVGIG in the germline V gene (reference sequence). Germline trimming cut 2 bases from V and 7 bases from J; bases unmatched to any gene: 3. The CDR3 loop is CAWSPQGVEAFF. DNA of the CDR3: TGTGCCTGGAGTCCACAGGGGGTTGAAGCTTTCTTT.

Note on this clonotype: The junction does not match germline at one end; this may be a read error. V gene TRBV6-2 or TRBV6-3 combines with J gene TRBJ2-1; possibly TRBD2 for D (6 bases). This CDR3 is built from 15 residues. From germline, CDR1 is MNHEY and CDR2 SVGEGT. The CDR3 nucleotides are TGTGCCAGCAGTTACGGACTAATGGGGATCAATGAGCAGATCTTC. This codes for CASSYGLMGINEQIF.

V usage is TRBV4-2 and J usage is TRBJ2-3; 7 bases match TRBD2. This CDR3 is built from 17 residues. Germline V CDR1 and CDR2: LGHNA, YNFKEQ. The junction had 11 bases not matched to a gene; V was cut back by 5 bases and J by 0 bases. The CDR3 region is CASSASRLAESTDTQYF. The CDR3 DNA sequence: TGTGCCAGCAGCGCAAGTCGGCTAGCGGAGAGCACAGATACGCAGTATTTT.

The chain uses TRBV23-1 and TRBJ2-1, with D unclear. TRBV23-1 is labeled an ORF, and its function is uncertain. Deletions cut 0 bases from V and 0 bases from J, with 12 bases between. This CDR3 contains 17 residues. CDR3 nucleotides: TGCGCCAGCAGTCAATCGGTGGGGTCGAGCTCCTACAATGAGCAGTTCTTC. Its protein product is CASSQSVGSSSYNEQFF.

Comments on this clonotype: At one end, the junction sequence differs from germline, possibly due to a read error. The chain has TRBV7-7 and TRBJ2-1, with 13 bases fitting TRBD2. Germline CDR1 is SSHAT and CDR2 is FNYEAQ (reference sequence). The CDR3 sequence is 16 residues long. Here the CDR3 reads CASSELTSGRNNEQFF. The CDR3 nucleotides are TGTGCTAGCAGCGAATTGACTAGCGGGAGGAACAATGAGCAGTTCTTC.

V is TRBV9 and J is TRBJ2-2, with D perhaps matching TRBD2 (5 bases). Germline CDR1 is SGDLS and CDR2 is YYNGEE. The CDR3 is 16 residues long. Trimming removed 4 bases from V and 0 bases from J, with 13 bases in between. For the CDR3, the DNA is TGTGCCAGCAGCCAGAAGCGGCTACCGAACACCGGGGAGCTGTTTTTT. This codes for CASSQKRLPNTGELFF.

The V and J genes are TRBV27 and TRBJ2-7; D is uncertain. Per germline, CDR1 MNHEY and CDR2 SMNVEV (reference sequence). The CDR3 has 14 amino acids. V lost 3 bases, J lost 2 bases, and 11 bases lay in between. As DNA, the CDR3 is TGTGCCAGCAGTTTCCTGACGGCGCCCTACGAGCAGTACTTC. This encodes CASSFLTAPYEQYF.

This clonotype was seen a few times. Written as DNA, the CDR3 is TGTGCCAGCAGCGTATTATCATCGATCGACACCGGGGAGCTGTTTTTT. As protein: CASSVLSSIDTGELFF. The rearrangement joins TRBV9 to TRBJ2-2; D not certain. V was shortened by 1 base and J by 3 bases, with 13 bases between the two germline ends. Germline V gene sequence: CDR1 SGDLS, CDR2 YYNGEE. The CDR3 consists of 16 residues.

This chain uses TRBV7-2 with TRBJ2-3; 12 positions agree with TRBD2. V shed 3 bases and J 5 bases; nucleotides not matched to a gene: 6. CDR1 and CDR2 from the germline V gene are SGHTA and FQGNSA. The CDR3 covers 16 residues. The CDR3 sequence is CASSLLAGGLIDTQYF. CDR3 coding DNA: TGTGCCAGCAGCTTGCTAGCGGGAGGGCTTATAGATACGCAGTATTTT.

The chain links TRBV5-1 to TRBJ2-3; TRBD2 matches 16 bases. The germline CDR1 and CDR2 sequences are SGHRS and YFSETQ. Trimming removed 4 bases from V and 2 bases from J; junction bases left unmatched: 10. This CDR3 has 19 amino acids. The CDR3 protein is CASSLGLAGGPSHTDTQYF. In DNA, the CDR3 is TGCGCCAGCAGCCTGGGACTAGCGGGAGGGCCATCACACACAGATACGCAGTATTTT.

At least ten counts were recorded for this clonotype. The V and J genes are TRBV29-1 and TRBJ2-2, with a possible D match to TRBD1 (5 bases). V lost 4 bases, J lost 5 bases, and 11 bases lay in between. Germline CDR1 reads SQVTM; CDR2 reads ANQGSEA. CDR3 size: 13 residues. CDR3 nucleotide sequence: TGCAGCGTTGGCTGGAGACAGACCGGGGAGCTGTTTTTT. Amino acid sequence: CSVGWRQTGELFF.

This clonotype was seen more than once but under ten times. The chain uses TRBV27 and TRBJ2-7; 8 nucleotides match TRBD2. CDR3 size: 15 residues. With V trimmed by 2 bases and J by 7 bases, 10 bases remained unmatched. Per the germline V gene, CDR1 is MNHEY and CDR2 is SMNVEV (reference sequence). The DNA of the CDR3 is TGTGCCAGCAGTTTAATTACGGGAGGGCCGAGGGAGCAGTACTTC. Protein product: CASSLITGGPREQYF.

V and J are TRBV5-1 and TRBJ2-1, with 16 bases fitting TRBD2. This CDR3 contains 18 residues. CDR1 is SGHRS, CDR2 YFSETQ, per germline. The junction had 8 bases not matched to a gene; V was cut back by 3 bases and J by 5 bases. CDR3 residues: CASSSSPGTSGRDNEQFF. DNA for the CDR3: TGCGCCAGCAGCTCATCCCCCGGGACTAGCGGGAGGGACAATGAGCAGTTCTTC.

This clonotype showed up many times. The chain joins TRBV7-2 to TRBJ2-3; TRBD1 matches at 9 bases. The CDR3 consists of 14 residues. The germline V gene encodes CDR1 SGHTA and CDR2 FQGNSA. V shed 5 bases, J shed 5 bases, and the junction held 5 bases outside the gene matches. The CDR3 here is CASSLQTGGDTQYF. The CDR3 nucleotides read TGTGCCAGCAGCCTACAGACAGGGGGAGATACGCAGTATTTT.

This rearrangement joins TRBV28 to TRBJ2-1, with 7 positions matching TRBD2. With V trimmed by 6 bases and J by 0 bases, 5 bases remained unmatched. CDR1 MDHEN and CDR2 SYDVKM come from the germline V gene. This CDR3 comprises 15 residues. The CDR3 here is CASRTSASSYNEQFF. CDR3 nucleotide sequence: TGTGCCAGCAGAACTAGCGCCAGCTCCTACAATGAGCAGTTCTTC.

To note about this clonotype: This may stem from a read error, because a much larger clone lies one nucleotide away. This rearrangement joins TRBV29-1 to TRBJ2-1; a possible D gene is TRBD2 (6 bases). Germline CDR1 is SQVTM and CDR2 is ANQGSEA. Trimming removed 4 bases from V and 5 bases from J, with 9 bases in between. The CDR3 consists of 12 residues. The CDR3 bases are TGCAGCGTTGGAGGGACTGACAATGAGCAGTTCTTC. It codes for CSVGGTDNEQFF.